This note documents a single T cell receptor beta chain sequence. The specificity of this receptor is unknown. No base quality information exists; no much larger clone differs at one position. The data belong to a study of shared clonotypes between healthy human individuals (dated by TCRdb to the early 2020s). A note on the overall study: Two women and a few men aged 18 to 49 years were included in the cohort. Per donor, three plates each were used for CD4 naive and CD4 memory, two for CD8 naive, and one for CD8 memory. The study deeply sequenced blood TCR repertoires of five healthy adults to estimate repertoire size and the extent of clonotype sharing between individuals. Different laboratories and diverse techniques were used to prepare libraries and sequence TCR repertoires, to increase sequencing depth and limit assay-specific biases. Per donor, leukapheresis produced somewhere between about 0.8 and 9 billion PBMCs. Study-wide conclusions, independent of this receptor: Naive subsets generally had larger estimated clonotype richness than memory subsets did. Rarefaction of sorted-subset datasets indicated incomplete sequencing despite the large sequencing depth. Based on pairwise subsampling, the degree of clonotype sharing among donors was expected to be affected by sequencing depth. Because the study included a small number of donors, the genetic and exposure-history diversity represented was limited. Higher generation probabilities were observed for clonotypes shared by all four sorted-subset donors than for non-shared clonotypes. Sampling was restricted to blood, and TCR repertoires in tissues likely differ from the TCR repertoires found in blood. Approximately 4.8% of naive CD4, 3.5% of naive CD8, roughly 2.4% of memory CD4, and 0.4% of memory CD8 clonotypes were shared across several donors.

Donors were healthy HIV-negative adults with no recently reported acute infections or vaccinations. Only Caucasian adults living in Nashville, Tennessee, USA were represented among the donors. CD4+ T cells were enriched by magnetic negative selection; naive cells were then positively selected on CD45RA, and the negative fraction formed the memory subset. Blood was obtained by leukapheresis, after which PBMCs were separated by Ficoll-Histopaque density gradient centrifugation and cryopreserved in liquid nitrogen vapor phase. Analytical flow cytometry was used to check the purity and quantity of every magnetically sorted T cell population. Genomic DNA was isolated from every sorted fraction and measured by UV absorbance on a Nanodrop 2000c. The germline V gene encodes CDR1 SGHDN and CDR2 FVKESK. From cysteine to phenylalanine, the CDR3 is 18 amino acids long. Just CDR3 DNA is preserved here, 54 bases in frame from base 1. The trim is 3 bases for V and 0 bases for J, with a gap of 20 bases between the germline ends.

Using the deep immunoSEQ assay, TCR CDR3 regions were amplified from genomic DNA by multiplex PCR. Genomic DNA extracted from each cell subset was distributed evenly over all wells of several immunoSEQ 96-well plates, and each plate served as one replicate. For sorted subsets, around 200 ng genomic DNA, equal to about 30,000 T cell genomes, was loaded into each replicate PCR. Purified libraries were measured with a Qubit 3.0 fluorometer, size-checked on a Bioanalyzer 2100, and measured again with the KAPA Library Quantification kit. Each immunoSEQ 96-well plate was sequenced on its own single-read 150-cycle Illumina NextSeq 550 flow cell. Turning to the authors' computational methods: Because the immunoSEQ output included only junctional sequences and no quality scores, the filtering could not be the same as the filtering used for full-length reads. Sequences were annotated with PyIR, a Python wrapper for IgBLAST v1.9, and V/J genes and CDR3 were assigned using IMGT germline references. Reads were filtered out if the reads had weak V/J assignments (E-value above 1e-6), no CDR3, stop codons, out-of-frame junctions, or ambiguous translated residues. V3J clonotypes were defined by identical inferred V gene, J gene, and CDR3 amino acid sequence. The percentage overlap between two repertoires was calculated by dividing the number of shared unique clonotypes by the size of the smaller repertoire. RTK rarefaction, the Chao1 estimator, and Recon v2.1 estimates of unobserved clonotypes were used to assess repertoire richness. OLGA was used to compute generation probabilities for all TCRbeta clonotypes that the gDNA method yielded from a handful of donors. TCRdb holds this immuneACCESS table with in-frame rearrangements only. Some clones are missing; in checked studies, unresolved V genes explain under half, and the rest has no known cause. V, J and clone size derive from that table, while D and trimming were established from the DNA sequence. The sample table contains roughly 2,300,000 clones; only one count was recorded for 85% to 95% of them. The ten largest clones represent 0.37% of the sample.

The chain is made from TRBV14 and TRBJ2-5; TRBD1 is perhaps the D gene, given 5 matching bases. The sample was naive CD4+ T cells from PBMCs. The cell subset or site label here, explained by the study, means: CD45RA+ positively selected. This sequence was found in a man aged 18 to 30 in good health. Some clones in this sample may be carry-over from other donors' samples. The bases are TGTGCCAGCAGCCAGGGGCTTGGAGCTTTAGAAAACCAAGAGACCCAGTACTTC. This is translated as CASSQGLGALENQETQYF.